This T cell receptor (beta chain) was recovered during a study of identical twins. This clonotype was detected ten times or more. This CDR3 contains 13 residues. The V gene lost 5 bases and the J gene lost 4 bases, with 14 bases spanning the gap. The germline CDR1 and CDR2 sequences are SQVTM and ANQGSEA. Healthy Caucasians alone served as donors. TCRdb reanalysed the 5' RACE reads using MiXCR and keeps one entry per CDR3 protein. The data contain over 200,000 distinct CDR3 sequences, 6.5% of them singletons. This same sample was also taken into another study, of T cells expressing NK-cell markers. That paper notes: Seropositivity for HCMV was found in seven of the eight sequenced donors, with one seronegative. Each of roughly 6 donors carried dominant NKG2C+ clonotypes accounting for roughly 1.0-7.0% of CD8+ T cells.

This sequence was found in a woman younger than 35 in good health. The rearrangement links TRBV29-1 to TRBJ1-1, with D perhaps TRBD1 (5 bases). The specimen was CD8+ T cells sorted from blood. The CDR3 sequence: CSVFGGLGTEAFF. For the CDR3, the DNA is TGCAGCGTTTTTGGGGGTTTGGGCACTGAAGCTTTCTTT.